The entry below describes one T cell receptor (beta chain). What it binds is unknown. This sample was included in a study of vaccination effects on CD4 cells after COVID-19. Study results and caveats: Whether induced by infection or by vaccine, clones showed marked clonal contraction late after vaccination.

ViraFEST expansion of antigen-specific CD4+ T cells with viral peptide pools preceded sequencing. Cells that had been cultured for roughly eleven days were the source of isolated CD4+ T cells. Two-dose BNT162b2 or mRNA-1273 vaccination was given to participants. About 2.2 million PBMC per well received approximately 10 IU/ml IL-2 and around 11 ug/ml peptides in culture. Replacing half the medium with IL-2 medium was done on days 3 and 7. This table comes from immunoSEQ multiplex PCR, and its TCRdb copy is limited to in-frame clones, with some not included. The data contain roughly 16,000 clones, about 80% of them singletons. The sequence was collected from a human donor who received a COVID-19 vaccine. Sequencing was performed on CD4+ T cells from PBMCs cultured with HCoV-NL63 spike peptides, taken after COVID-19 vaccination.

Here the CDR3 DNA reads TGTGCCAGCAGCGTAGCTGGGACTACGAACACCGGGGAGCTGTTTTTT. Protein sequence: CASSVAGTTNTGELFF. The chain links TRBV9 to TRBJ2-2; 7 positions match TRBD2. V was pared by 0 bases and J by 0 bases, with 2 bases of the junction left unmatched. The CDR3 loop spans 16 amino acids. Per germline, CDR1 SGDLS and CDR2 YYNGEE.